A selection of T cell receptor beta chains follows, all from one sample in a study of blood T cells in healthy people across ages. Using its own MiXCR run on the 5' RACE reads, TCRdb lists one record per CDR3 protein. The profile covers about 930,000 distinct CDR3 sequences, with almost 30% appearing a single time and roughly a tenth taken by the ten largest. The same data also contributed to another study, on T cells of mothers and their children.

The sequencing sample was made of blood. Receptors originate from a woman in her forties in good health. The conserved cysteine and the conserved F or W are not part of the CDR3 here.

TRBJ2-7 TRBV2 ASSGGTGDYEQY
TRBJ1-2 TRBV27 ASSSVGTGGVNYGYT
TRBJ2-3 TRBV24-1 ATSDPTSGNPTDTQY
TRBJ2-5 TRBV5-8 ASSLRGVQETQY
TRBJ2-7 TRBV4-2 ASSVRGSGYEQY
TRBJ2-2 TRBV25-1 ASSKWGGGRTGELF
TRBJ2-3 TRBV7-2 ASSFAAGGVSTDTQY
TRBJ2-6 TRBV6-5 ASSYSKPGQSGANVLT
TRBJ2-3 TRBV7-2 ASSSPLAGRGTDTQY
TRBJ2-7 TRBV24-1 ATSDSSSGGSYEQY
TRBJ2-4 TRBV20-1 SARTLGAKNIQY
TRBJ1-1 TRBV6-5 ASSRGTPFTEAF
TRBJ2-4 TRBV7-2 ASSSTPSQAKNIQY
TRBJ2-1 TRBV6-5 ASRSLGQGSYNEQF
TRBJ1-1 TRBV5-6 ASSYTGGYTEAF
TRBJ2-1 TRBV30 AWTRDGARDEQF